Following are 23 T cell receptor beta chains from one sample sequenced in a study of shared clonotypes between healthy human individuals (dated by TCRdb to between 2020 and 2021). CD8 naive samples consisted of CD45RO-negative cells that were positively selected for CCR7, yielding a CD45RA+CCR7+ population without TemRA cells. Library preparation was by the immunoSEQ multiplex PCR assay. As stored in TCRdb, this immuneACCESS dataset retains in-frame rearrangements with V and J assigned. A fraction of the clones does not appear; measured against another copy, unresolved V genes explain less than half of the discrepancy, and the remainder lacks a known reason. In all, the sample holds roughly 770,000 clones, and roughly 96% of those were seen once. The top ten constitute under 0.25% of the sample. Sequences were obtained from naive CD8+ T cells sorted from blood. What this sample's cell subset or site label stands for: CD45RA+CCR7+. The origin of the receptors is a man aged 25 to 40 in good health.

CDR3 sequence: CASSLTGSPEAFF. The CDR3 DNA follows: TGTGCCAGCAGCCTAACAGGGTCGCCTGAAGCTTTCTTT. The chain is built from TRBV13 and TRBJ1-1; weak D call: TRBD1 (6 bases). CDR3 length equals 13 residues. CDR1 is PRHDT and CDR2 is FYEKMQ in the germline V gene (reference sequence). Deletions cut 5 bases from V and 6 bases from J, with 13 bases between.

The V and J genes are TRBV7-3 and TRBJ2-7, with D perhaps given as TRBD1 or TRBD2 (6 bases each). The germline CDR1 and CDR2 sequences are SGHTA and FQGTGA. V dropped 4 bases and J dropped 3 bases, with 16 bases sitting between them. The CDR3 loop spans 15 amino acids. The CDR3 nucleotides are TGTGCCAGCAGCTACTCGGCTGGGGGGCACTACGAGCAGTACTTC. Its protein product is CASSYSAGGHYEQYF.

The chain couples TRBV5-5 to TRBJ2-7, with 9 positions matching TRBD2. CDR3 length: 20 residues. J lost 7 bases, V lost 4 bases, and 27 bases had no gene match. CDR1 and CDR2 from the germline V gene are SGHKS and YYEKEE (reference sequence). The CDR3 DNA sequence: TGTGCCAGCAGCGTGATGGACGGGGAGGTTCCTGCGGGAGGGCCGGGGGAGCAGTACTTC. It specifies CASSVMDGEVPAGGPGEQYF.

About this clone: The sample carries other DNA sequences with the same CDR3. V usage is TRBV18 and J usage is TRBJ2-1; the D is unclear. The V end was cut by 3 bases, the J end by 5 bases, with 2 bases between. The CDR3 is made up of 11 amino acids. The germline V gene encodes CDR1 KGHSH and CDR2 LQKENI. The CDR3 is CASSPDNEQFF. DNA for the CDR3: TGTGCCAGCTCACCTGACAATGAGCAGTTCTTC.

This chain links TRBV5-8 with TRBJ1-1; 8 nucleotides align to TRBD1. The CDR3 runs to 14 residues. Germline V gene lookup returns CDR1 SGHTS and CDR2 YDEGEE. The junction had 3 bases not matched to a gene; V was cut back by 1 base and J by 4 bases. As DNA, the CDR3 is TGTGCCAGCAGCTTGCCAGGGGGCATCACTGAAGCTTTCTTT. Its protein is CASSLPGGITEAFF. The whole variable domain, remainder taken from reference TRBV5-8 and TRBJ1-1, is EAGVTQSPTHLIKTRGQQATLRCSPISGHTSVYWYQQALGLGLQFLLWYDEGEERNRGNFPPRFSGRQFPNYSSELNVNALELEDSALYLCASSLPGGITEAFFGQGTRLTVV.

This sequence joins TRBV28 and TRBJ2-7; 8 nucleotides match TRBD2. Trimming cost V 3 bases and J 2 bases; bases outside gene matches: 9. The CDR3 consists of 16 residues. Germline V gene sequence: CDR1 MDHEN, CDR2 SYDVKM. As DNA, the CDR3 is TGTGCCAGCAGTTTCCACAGCGGGAGCGGACCCTACGAGCAGTACTTC. This translates into CASSFHSGSGPYEQYF.

The chain is built from TRBV19 and TRBJ2-3; D perhaps matches TRBD1 (7 bases). The germline V and J ends were trimmed by 5 bases and 5 bases, with 17 bases remaining between them. Looked up from germline, CDR1 is LNHDA and CDR2 is SQIVND (reference sequence). The CDR3 is made up of 15 amino acids. CDR3 nucleotides: TGTGCCAGTAGTTGGACGGAGGGGGCAGGAGATACGCAGTATTTT. It yields the protein CASSWTEGAGDTQYF. Based on the CDR3 plus reference TRBV19 and TRBJ2-3, the full variable domain is DGGITQSPKYLFRKEGQNVTLSCEQNLNHDAMYWYRQDPGQGLRLIYYSQIVNDFQKGDIAEGYSVSREKKESFPLTVTSAQKNPTAFYLCASSWTEGAGDTQYFGPGTRLTVL.

V and J are TRBV18 and TRBJ1-1; 8 bases agree with TRBD1. With 3 bases clipped from V and 1 base from J, the junction kept 1 base outside the gene matches. The CDR3 totals 14 residues. CDR1 is KGHSH, CDR2 LQKENI, per germline. The CDR3 sequence is CASSPGQENTEAFF. The CDR3 DNA reads TGTGCCAGCTCACCGGGACAGGAGAACACTGAAGCTTTCTTT.

This chain joins TRBV13 and TRBJ1-1; no clear D gene. V was trimmed by 0 bases and J by 1 base, leaving 6 bases between them. CDR1 is PRHDT, CDR2 FYEKMQ, per germline (reference sequence). CDR3 length: 14 amino acids. CDR3 DNA sequence: TGTGCCAGCAGCTTAGGCCCAGGGAACACTGAAGCTTTCTTT. Its translation: CASSLGPGNTEAFF.

In this sample, this clone turned up once. The rearrangement uses TRBV9 and TRBJ2-1, with D possibly matching TRBD2 (6 bases). CDR3 length: 15 amino acids. Germline loops: CDR1 SGDLS, CDR2 YYNGEE. Trimming took off 0 bases at V and 7 bases at J, with 14 bases between the two ends. The DNA of the CDR3 is TGTGCCAGCAGCGTAGGAAAGGGAGGACCGAATGAGCAGTTCTTC. Protein product: CASSVGKGGPNEQFF.

J is TRBJ2-1 and V is TRBV9; no clear D. Germline assignment: CDR1 SGDLS and CDR2 YYNGEE. The length of the CDR3 is 12 residues. Trimming removed 0 bases at V and 9 bases at J, with 7 bases between. The CDR3 protein is CASSVVESEQFF. The CDR3 DNA follows: TGTGCCAGCAGCGTAGTAGAATCTGAGCAGTTCTTC.

The rearrangement links TRBV29-1 to TRBJ2-5; D is perhaps TRBD1 (6 bases). The germline V and J ends were trimmed by 4 bases and 4 bases, with 13 bases remaining between them. CDR1 is SQVTM and CDR2 is ANQGSEA in the germline V gene. CDR3 length: 13 amino acids. The CDR3 reads CSVASQGPETQYF. In DNA, the CDR3 is TGCAGCGTTGCTTCTCAGGGGCCAGAGACCCAGTACTTC. Full variable domain (rest looked up from reference TRBV29-1 and TRBJ2-5): SAVISQKPSRDICQRGTSLTIQCQVDSQVTMMFWYRQQPGQSLTLIATANQGSEATYESGFVIDKFPISRPNLTFSTLTVSNMSPEDSSIYLCSVASQGPETQYFGPGTRLLVL.

This chain uses TRBV6-5 with TRBJ2-1; D not resolved. Trimming left V 5 bases short and J 0 bases short, with 2 bases between. The CDR3 is made up of 12 amino acids. Germline CDR1 reads MNHEY; CDR2 reads SVGAGI. The CDR3 region has the DNA TGTGCCAGCAGTGGCTCCTACAATGAGCAGTTCTTC. Translating gives CASSGSYNEQFF.

Comment on this clone: This specimen includes other DNA sequences encoding the same CDR3. The chain couples TRBV4-3 to TRBJ2-7, with 12 positions matching TRBD1. V gave up 4 bases and J gave up 7 bases; unmatched junction bases: 5. CDR1 is LGHNA, CDR2 YSLEER, per germline. The CDR3 is made up of 14 amino acids. CDR3 DNA sequence: TGCGCCAGCAGCCCGGGACAGGGGGCGTATGAGCAGTACTTC. Encoded protein: CASSPGQGAYEQYF.

V usage is TRBV7-8 and J usage is TRBJ2-7, with 9 bases identical to TRBD2. The CDR3 extends over 14 amino acids. Germline V CDR1 and CDR2: SGHVS, FQNEAQ. V lost 7 bases and J lost 3; bases outside the gene matches: 7. CDR3 DNA: TGTGCCAGCATCCGGACTAGCGACGACTACGAGCAGTACTTC. Protein sequence: CASIRTSDDYEQYF.

The chain combines TRBV7-9 with TRBJ2-7; the match to TRBD2 covers 11 bases. V shed 5 bases and J 4 bases; nucleotides not matched to a gene: 10. CDR1 and CDR2 (germline): SEHNR, FQNEAQ (reference sequence). There are 16 residues in the CDR3. CDR3 sequence: CASSQATSGSVYEQYF. CDR3 nucleotide sequence: TGTGCCAGCAGCCAAGCCACTAGCGGGAGTGTGTACGAGCAGTACTTC.

This clone was detected once. V and J are TRBV25-1 and TRBJ2-1, with D unclear. Germline V gives CDR1 MGHDK, CDR2 SYGVNS. The CDR3 is 13 amino acids. Trimming took 3 bases from V and 2 from J, leaving 5 bases between them. CDR3 sequence reads: CASSDTTYNEQFF. As DNA, the CDR3 is TGTGCCAGCAGTGACACGACCTACAATGAGCAGTTCTTC.

V and J are TRBV7-8 and TRBJ2-7; a weak D match, TRBD1 (6 bases). CDR3 length: 16 amino acids. V shed 1 base and J shed 3 bases, with 16 bases lying between them. Per the germline V gene, CDR1 is SGHVS and CDR2 is FQNEAQ. CDR3 protein: CASSLEKTGQNYEQYF. DNA for the CDR3: TGTGCCAGCAGCTTAGAAAAGACAGGCCAGAACTACGAGCAGTACTTC. Complete variable domain (other parts from reference TRBV7-8 and TRBJ2-7): GAGVSQSPRYKVAKRGQDVALRCDPISGHVSLFWYQQALGQGPEFLTYFQNEAQLDKSGLPSDRFFAERPEGSVSTLKIQRTQQEDSAVYLCASSLEKTGQNYEQYFGPGTRLTVT.

The V and J genes are TRBV5-4 and TRBJ1-1; TRBD1 might be the D (5 bases). Trimming pared 6 bases from V and 1 base from J, leaving 19 bases between. Germline V gene sequence: CDR1 SGHNT, CDR2 YYREEE (reference sequence). CDR3 length: 16 residues. The CDR3 here is CASKDPDNGANTEAFF. Written as DNA, the CDR3 is TGTGCCAGCAAGGATCCCGATAATGGGGCGAACACTGAAGCTTTCTTT.

This chain uses TRBV27 with TRBJ2-7, with D possibly TRBD2 on 5 matching bases. Between the trimmed V and J ends, which lost 8 bases and 5 bases, there was a span of 13 bases. The V gene's germline CDR1 is MNHEY and CDR2 SMNVEV (reference sequence). CDR3 length equals 12 residues. The DNA of the CDR3 is TGTGCCAGCGGAGGAGGATTCCACGAGCAGTACTTC. Protein sequence: CASGGGFHEQYF.

This clone was recorded once. The chain carries TRBV7-9 and TRBJ2-1; TRBD2 agrees at 12 bases. Unmatched junction bases numbered 11, after V lost 5 bases and J lost 0 bases. Germline CDR1 reads SEHNR; CDR2 reads FQNEAQ (reference sequence). This CDR3 comprises 19 residues. The CDR3 region is CASSVPGLAGGASYNEQFF. DNA of the CDR3: TGTGCCAGCAGCGTCCCGGGACTAGCGGGCGGAGCCTCCTACAATGAGCAGTTCTTC.

J is TRBJ2-3 and V is TRBV30, with D perhaps being TRBD1 or TRBD2 (6 bases each). The V gene lost 8 bases and the J gene lost 0 bases, with 15 bases spanning the gap. The CDR3 contains 14 residues. Germline-derived CDR1 and CDR2 are GTSNPN and SVGIG (reference sequence). The CDR3 region is CAREDSTSTDTQYF. The CDR3 nucleotides read TGTGCCAGGGAGGACAGTACTAGCACAGATACGCAGTATTTT.

The chain has TRBV11-2 and TRBJ2-3; possibly TRBD2 for D (7 bases). The CDR3 length is 16 residues. Looked up from germline, CDR1 is SGHAT and CDR2 is FQNNGV. V was cut by 1 base and J by 6 bases, with 17 bases left in between. CDR3 DNA: TGTGCCAGCAGCTTAGTCCCAGCGGGACAAGCGGATACGCAGTATTTT. This gives the protein CASSLVPAGQADTQYF.